The clone carrying this TCR beta chain has a handful of counts. Its antigen is unknown. These data are taken from a study of T cell repertoires in cytomegalovirus infection. Whole-study context: An indication of both CMV infection and matching HLA type came from public TCR beta signatures.

Study-level points and caveats: People with CMV and the relevant HLA were identified by cumulative public TCR beta family frequency. Ex vivo responses were dominated by HLA-C-restricted CMV-specific TCR beta clonotypes.

TCRdb re-derived calls from the reads in MiXCR, one entry per CDR3 protein. The sample carries 510,000 or so distinct CDR3 sequences, approximately 26% recorded once. The sample consisted of PBMCs. This receptor was identified in a human donor in good health (CMV status not recorded). Some clones in this sample may be carry-over from other donors' samples.

The CDR3 bases are TGCAGCGTTGTTGGGCACGGGACTGGGGCCAACGTCCTGACTTTC. It is translated as CSVVGHGTGANVLTF. This rearrangement joins TRBV29-1 to TRBJ2-6; D is possibly TRBD2 (5 bases). The germline V gene encodes CDR1 SQVTM and CDR2 ANQGSEA. This CDR3 is 15 amino acids long. The V gene lost 4 bases and the J gene lost 2 bases, with 12 bases spanning the gap.